A single sample is the source of the 27 T cell receptor beta chains below, sequenced in a study of blood T cells in healthy people across ages. A second PCR, run for about 6 to 11 cycles, used a sample-barcoded 5' primer plus a J-beta primer mix. Via MiXCR, TCRdb re-called the 5' RACE reads, giving one row per CDR3 protein. The repertoire includes 580,000 or so distinct CDR3 sequences, 45% to 55% of them detected once, and approximately 23% sits in the top ten. The specimen was blood. These receptor sequences come from a man of 80 years or more in good health.

The chain joins TRBV3-1 to TRBJ2-5; tentative D call: TRBD2 (6 bases). The CDR3 length is 13 residues. Between the trimmed V and J ends, which lost 6 bases and 0 bases, there was a span of 8 bases. From germline, CDR1 is LGHDT and CDR2 YNNKEL (reference sequence). CDR3 amino acids: CASRGDYQETQYF. CDR3 sequence (DNA): TGTGCCAGCAGGGGGGACTACCAAGAGACCCAGTACTTC.

The chain joins TRBV21-1 to TRBJ2-1. TRBV21-1 is a pseudogene locus. The CDR3 is made up of 15 amino acids. CDR3 bases: TGTGCCAGCAGCAAAGCGCAAGGGTCAGTGAATGAGCAGTTCTTC. This codes for CASSKAQGSVNEQFF.

Points on this clonotype: A much larger clone differs by one base, so this may be a read error. This rearrangement joins TRBV5-1 to TRBJ2-5, with D uncertain. The V gene's germline CDR1 is SGHRS and CDR2 YFSETQ. V lost 4 bases and J lost 11, with 21 bases in between. The CDR3 is 14 residues long. The CDR3 DNA sequence: TGCGCCAGCAGCCAAAGGGAAGTGGCCGGTGAGCAGTACTTC. It yields the protein CASSQREVAGEQYF. The whole variable domain, filled in from reference TRBV5-1 and TRBJ2-5, reads KAGVTQTPRYLIKTRGQQVTLSCSPISGHRSVSWYQQTPGQGLQFLFEYFSETQRNKGNFPGRFSGRQFSNSRSEMNVSTLELGDSALYLCASSQREVAGEQYFGPGTRLLVL.

Details on this clonotype: Given a much more abundant clone one base away, this may be a read error. The genes are TRBV6-6 and TRBJ2-7; D unresolved. The CDR3 runs to 13 residues. Germline-derived CDR1 and CDR2 are MNHNY and SVGAGI (reference sequence). In DNA, the CDR3 is TGTGCCAACAGTTACGGCTTAGTTGGCGAGCAGTACTTC. Translating it yields CANSYGLVGEQYF.

This clonotype came up many times. The chain recombines TRBV6-6 with TRBJ1-6; D call uncertain. In germline, CDR1 is MNHNY, CDR2 SVGAGI (reference sequence). The CDR3 runs to 15 residues. Trimming shortened V by 0 bases and J by 10 bases, and 13 bases separated the two germline ends. For the CDR3, the DNA is TGTGCCAGCAGTTACTCAGCGGACGGTCAGTCACCCCTCCACTTT. The encoded protein is CASSYSADGQSPLHF.

The rearrangement joins TRBV20-1 to TRBJ2-1; 7 bases fit TRBD1. The J segment lost 7 bases and the V segment lost 3 bases, leaving 9 bases of the junction unmatched. The length of the CDR3 is 14 residues. Germline values: CDR1 DFQATT, CDR2 SNEGSKA (reference sequence). The CDR3 reads CSARWTQGSNEQFF. The CDR3 region has the DNA TGCAGTGCTAGGTGGACACAGGGGTCAAATGAGCAGTTCTTC.

The chain combines TRBV20-1 with TRBJ1-5; D is unclear. V was cut by 0 bases and J by 0 bases, with 6 bases left in between. This CDR3 is built from 14 residues. Per germline, CDR1 DFQATT and CDR2 SNEGSKA (reference sequence). Written as DNA, the CDR3 is TGCAGTGCTAGAGATACCAGTAGCAATCAGCCCCAGCATTTT. Translating gives CSARDTSSNQPQHF.

In its sample, this clonotype was seen once. Given a much more abundant clone one base away, this may be a read error. The chain uses TRBV7-3 and TRBJ1-2, with a tentative D call TRBD1 (6 bases). CDR1 and CDR2 from the germline V gene are SGHTA and FQGTGA. The CDR3 is 17 residues long. The V gene lost 5 bases and the J gene lost 8 bases, with 27 bases spanning the gap. The CDR3 DNA is TGTGCCAGCAGCCCCGGGCCGGGGGGCCGATATGTACAAGGCTACACCTTC. Translation: CASSPGPGGRYVQGYTF.

V gene TRBV7-2 combines with J gene TRBJ1-4; 9 nucleotides line up with TRBD1. Germline CDR1 and CDR2: SGHTA and FQGNSA. V dropped 5 bases and J dropped 0; count of bases not matched to a gene: 4. The CDR3 has 16 amino acids. CDR3 region: CASSHRQGATNEKLFF. CDR3 DNA sequence: TGTGCCAGCAGCCACCGACAGGGGGCAACTAATGAAAAACTGTTTTTT.

The V and J genes are TRBV4-3 and TRBJ2-3; a possible D gene is TRBD2 (5 bases). V shed 3 bases and J shed 0 bases, with 13 bases lying between them. CDR3 size: 16 residues. The germline V gene encodes CDR1 LGHNA and CDR2 YSLEER. In nucleotides, the CDR3 is TGCGCCAGCAGCCATATCCCGGGGAGAAGCACAGATACGCAGTATTTT. Translation gives CASSHIPGRSTDTQYF.

This clonotype has only a few counts. The rearrangement links TRBV7-2 to TRBJ1-6; the D gene is possibly TRBD1 (5 bases). The CDR3 spans 11 residues. Germline V lookup: CDR1 SGHTA, CDR2 FQGNSA. The ends were cut back, 4 bases at V and 12 bases at J, with 7 bases in the middle. The CDR3 DNA reads TGTGCCAGCAGCTGGGGGGTACCCCTCCACTTT. Translating gives CASSWGVPLHF. The full variable domain, its missing parts supplied by reference TRBV7-2 and TRBJ1-6, is GAGVSQSPSNKVTEKGKDVELRCDPISGHTALYWYRQSLGQGLEFLIYFQGNSAPDKSGLPSDRFSAERTGGSVSTLTIQRTQQEDSAVYLCASSWGVPLHFGNGTRLTVT.

This chain connects TRBV5-1 to TRBJ2-7, with TRBD1 matching over 10 bases. Germline CDR1 reads SGHRS; CDR2 reads YFSETQ. This CDR3 has 15 amino acids. The V segment lost 3 bases and the J segment 4 bases; nucleotides outside the gene matches: 7. The CDR3 loop is CASSSSGTGEYEQYF. The CDR3, as DNA: TGCGCCAGCAGCTCTTCCGGGACAGGGGAGTACGAGCAGTACTTC.

This clonotype showed up just once. This may be a read error, as it is one base from a much larger clone. This rearrangement joins TRBV6-5 to TRBJ1-6, with D hard to call. Germline values: CDR1 MNHEY, CDR2 SVGAGI. This CDR3 has 13 amino acids. DNA of the CDR3: TGTGACAGCAGTTCGTTGCTGGGATCACCCCTCCACTTT. Translation gives CDSSSLLGSPLHF.

Comment on this clonotype: This clone may be a read error of a much larger clone one base away. J is TRBJ2-7 and V is TRBV7-9; 8 positions match TRBD1. Germline CDR1 is SEHNR and CDR2 is FQNEAQ (reference sequence). The CDR3 totals 13 residues. The CDR3 region is CSSSIQGAREQYF. CDR3 nucleotide sequence: TGTTCCAGCAGCATTCAGGGGGCGCGTGAGCAGTACTTC.

The CDR3 sequence is CSVSRQGDWGTNVLTF. CDR3 nucleotide sequence: TGCAGCGTTTCTCGGCAGGGAGATTGGGGGACCAACGTCCTGACTTTC. V is TRBV29-1 and J is TRBJ2-6; D tentatively reads TRBD1 or TRBD2 (5 bases each). CDR1 SQVTM and CDR2 ANQGSEA come from the germline V gene. Trimming removed 5 bases from V and 8 bases from J, with 22 bases in between. The CDR3 extends over 16 amino acids.

V gene TRBV20-1 combines with J gene TRBJ2-7; maybe TRBD1 (6 bases). Germline values: CDR1 DFQATT, CDR2 SNEGSKA (reference sequence). With 1 base removed from V and 2 bases from J, the gap between germline ends came to 12 bases. The CDR3 is 14 amino acids. The CDR3 region has the DNA TGCAGTGCTAGAGCCCAGGGGACAACCTACGAGCAGTACTTC. Translated, it gives CSARAQGTTYEQYF.

This rearrangement joins TRBV5-5 to TRBJ2-2; the match to TRBD2 covers 12 bases. Germline V CDR1 and CDR2: SGHKS, YYEKEE (reference sequence). The CDR3 covers 15 residues. Germline trimming cut 3 bases from V and 6 bases from J; bases unmatched to any gene: 3. The CDR3 DNA sequence: TGTGCCAGCAGCTCTCTAGCGGGAGGGCCCGGGGAGCTGTTTTTT. Its translation is CASSSLAGGPGELFF.

This clonotype was detected a few times. The genes are TRBV9 and TRBJ2-5; 8 nucleotides agree with TRBD2. J was trimmed by 2 bases and V by 3 bases; bases with no gene match: 6. The CDR3 totals 15 residues. Germline V gene lookup returns CDR1 SGDLS and CDR2 YYNGEE. CDR3 bases: TGTGCCAGCAGCGGAGCGGGAGTGGGGCAAGAGACCCAGTACTTC. Translated, it gives CASSGAGVGQETQYF.

This clonotype has a handful of counts. The V and J genes are TRBV9 and TRBJ2-1; the D gene could be TRBD1 or TRBD2 (5 bases each). Germline CDR1 is SGDLS and CDR2 is YYNGEE. V lost 0 bases and J 10 bases, leaving 14 bases between the germline ends. This CDR3 comprises 14 residues. The CDR3 coding sequence is TGTGCCAGCAGCGTAGGGGGCATGGGGAGCGAGCAGTTCTTC. It yields the protein CASSVGGMGSEQFF.

The chain links TRBV27 to TRBJ1-1; 7 positions match TRBD1. After removal of 6 bases from V and 1 base from J, the junction contained 5 bases not matched to a gene. The germline V gene encodes CDR1 MNHEY and CDR2 SMNVEV (reference sequence). This CDR3 comprises 14 residues. CDR3: CASRMDRRNTEAFF. CDR3 nucleotides: TGTGCCAGCAGGATGGACAGGCGGAACACTGAAGCTTTCTTT.

The DNA for the CDR3 is TGTGCCAGCAGCTTAGGGCGTGCGGGAGTCACCTACAATGAGCAGTTCTTC. Amino acid sequence: CASSLGRAGVTYNEQFF. The genes are TRBV13 and TRBJ2-1; 7 nucleotides align to TRBD2. V shed 0 bases and J 2 bases; nucleotides not matched to a gene: 7. The CDR3 has 17 amino acids. The germline gives CDR1 PRHDT, CDR2 FYEKMQ (reference sequence).

This clonotype was found a few times. The J gene is TRBJ2-1, the V gene TRBV20-1, with 13 bases that match TRBD2. Trimming cost V 5 bases and J 6 bases; bases outside gene matches: 7. Germline V lookup: CDR1 DFQATT, CDR2 SNEGSKA (reference sequence). CDR3 length: 15 residues. The CDR3 nucleotides are TGCAGTGCTTCATTCGGGACTAGCGGGACCAATGAGCAGTTCTTC. This gives the protein CSASFGTSGTNEQFF.

The chain recombines TRBV20-1 with TRBJ2-7; 12 nucleotides align to TRBD2. Germline assignment: CDR1 DFQATT and CDR2 SNEGSKA (reference sequence). J gave up 6 bases and V 3 bases, and 6 bases lay outside the gene matches. CDR3 size: 14 residues. The CDR3 loop reads CSASRLAGASEQYF. In DNA, the CDR3 is TGCAGTGCTAGCCGACTAGCGGGAGCGAGCGAGCAGTACTTC.

This chain links TRBV3-1 with TRBJ2-7; D is ambiguous. The CDR3 loop spans 13 amino acids. The V end lost 5 bases, the J end lost 7 bases, and 15 bases lay between the germline ends. The germline gives CDR1 LGHDT, CDR2 YNNKEL (reference sequence). The CDR3 DNA is TGTGCCAGCAGCAGGACGGTAGTGGGGGAGCAGTACTTC. Amino acids: CASSRTVVGEQYF.

The chain recombines TRBV4-3 with TRBJ2-7, with TRBD2 matching 7 bases. The CDR3 loop spans 17 amino acids. Germline trimming cut 0 bases from V and 3 bases from J; bases unmatched to any gene: 11. Germline values: CDR1 LGHNA, CDR2 YSLEER. CDR3 bases: TGCGCCAGCAGCCAAGATTCAGACGGGAGGACTAACTACGAGCAGTACTTC. Translated: CASSQDSDGRTNYEQYF.

The rearrangement joins TRBV2 to TRBJ2-7, with 8 bases aligning to TRBD2. The germline gives CDR1 SNHLY, CDR2 FYNNEI. V shed 3 bases, J shed 3 bases, and the junction held 7 bases outside the gene matches. The CDR3 is made up of 15 amino acids. CDR3 residues: CASSDLGLAGYEQYF. The CDR3 nucleotides read TGTGCCAGCAGTGACTTGGGCCTAGCGGGCTACGAGCAGTACTTC.

The gene calls are TRBV29-1 and TRBJ2-3; weak D call: TRBD1 (5 bases). Germline values: CDR1 SQVTM, CDR2 ANQGSEA. This CDR3 is built from 13 residues. Trimming cost V 7 bases and J 5 bases, with 16 bases left between them. CDR3 coding DNA: TGCAGCGCCTCCCGCTCCCAGGGAGATACGCAGTATTTT. Translated: CSASRSQGDTQYF.